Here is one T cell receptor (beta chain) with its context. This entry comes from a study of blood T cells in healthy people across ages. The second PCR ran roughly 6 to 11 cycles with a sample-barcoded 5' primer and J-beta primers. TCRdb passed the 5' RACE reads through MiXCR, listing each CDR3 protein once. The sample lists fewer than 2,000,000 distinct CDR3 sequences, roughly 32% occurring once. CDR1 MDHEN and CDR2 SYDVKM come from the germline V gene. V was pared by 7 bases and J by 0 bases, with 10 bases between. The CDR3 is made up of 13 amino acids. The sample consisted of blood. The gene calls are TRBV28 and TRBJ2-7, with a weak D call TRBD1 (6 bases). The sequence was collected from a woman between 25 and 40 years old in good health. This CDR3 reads CASTGDISYEQYF. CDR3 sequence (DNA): TGTGCCAGCACCGGGGACATCTCCTACGAGCAGTACTTC.